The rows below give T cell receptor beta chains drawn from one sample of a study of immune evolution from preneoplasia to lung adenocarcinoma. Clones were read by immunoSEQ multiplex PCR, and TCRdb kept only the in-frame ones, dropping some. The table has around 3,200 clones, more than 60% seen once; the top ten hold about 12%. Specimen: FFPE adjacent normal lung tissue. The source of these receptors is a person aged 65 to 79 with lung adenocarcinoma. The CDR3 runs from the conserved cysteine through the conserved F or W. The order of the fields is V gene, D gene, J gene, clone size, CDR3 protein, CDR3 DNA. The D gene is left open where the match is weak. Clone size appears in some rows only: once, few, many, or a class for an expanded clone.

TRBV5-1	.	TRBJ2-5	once	CASSLVLNQETQYF	TGCGCCAGCAGCTTGGTGCTGAATCAAGAGACCCAATACTTC
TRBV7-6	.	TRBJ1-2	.	CASSLGDIYGYTF	TGTGCCAGCAGCTTAGGGGACATCTATGGCTACACCTTC
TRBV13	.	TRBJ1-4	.	CASSSPRGEKLFF	TGTGCCAGCAGCTCGCCTCGGGGCGAAAAACTGTTTTTT
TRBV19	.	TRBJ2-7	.	CASPLKCGRLQGNSYEQYF	TGTGCCAGTCCACTAAAATGTGGTAGGCTACAGGGAAATTCCTACGAGCAGTACTTC
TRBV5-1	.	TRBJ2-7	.	CASSLVTHEQYF	TGCGCCAGCAGCTTGGTTACCCACGAGCAGTACTTC
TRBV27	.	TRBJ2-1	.	CASSLSRGLLNEQFF	TGTGCCAGCAGTTTATCTAGAGGACTACTCAATGAGCAGTTCTTC
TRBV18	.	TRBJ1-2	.	CASSPGQERAVGYTF	TGTGCCAGCTCACCGGGCCAAGAGAGGGCGGTTGGCTACACCTTC
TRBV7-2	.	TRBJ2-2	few	CASSPTAGGELFF	TGTGCCAGCAGCCCGACAGCGGGCGGGGAGCTGTTTTTT
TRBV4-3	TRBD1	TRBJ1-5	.	CASSLGTDNQPQHF	TGCGCCAGCAGCCTCGGGACAGATAATCAGCCCCAGCATTTT
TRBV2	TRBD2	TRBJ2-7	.	CASGTSGGREQYF	TGTGCCAGCGGGACTAGCGGGGGCAGGGAGCAGTACTTC
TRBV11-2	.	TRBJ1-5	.	CASSLGNAGTIQPQHF	TGTGCCAGCAGCTTAGGAAATGCGGGGACAATTCAGCCCCAGCATTTT
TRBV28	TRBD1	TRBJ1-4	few	CASRQTGENEKLFF	TGTGCCAGCAGGCAGACAGGGGAGAATGAAAAACTGTTTTTT
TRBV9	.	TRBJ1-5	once	CASSVGFRKNQPQHF	TGTGCCAGCAGCGTAGGATTCCGGAAGAATCAGCCCCAGCATTTT
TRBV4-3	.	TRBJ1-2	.	CASSQDRRDGYTF	TGCGCCAGCAGCCAAGATAGGCGAGATGGCTACACCTTC
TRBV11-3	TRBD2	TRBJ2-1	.	CASSLGTSGHNEQFF	TGTGCCAGCAGCTTAGGGACTAGCGGCCACAATGAGCAGTTCTTC
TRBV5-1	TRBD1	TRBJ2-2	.	CASSPMGQGANTGELFF	TGCGCCAGCAGCCCGATGGGACAGGGGGCAAACACCGGGGAGCTGTTTTTT
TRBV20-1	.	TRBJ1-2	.	CSAPRSYGYTF	TGCAGTGCCCCCCGCAGCTATGGCTACACCTTC
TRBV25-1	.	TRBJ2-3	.	CASSEIRPGTDTQYF	TGTGCCAGCAGTGAAATCCGGCCAGGCACCGATACGCAGTATTTT
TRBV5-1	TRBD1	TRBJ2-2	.	CASSLAGTGANTGELFF	TGCGCCAGCAGCTTGGCCGGGACAGGGGCGAACACCGGGGAGCTGTTTTTT
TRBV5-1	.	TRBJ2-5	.	CASSLDGRMEETQYF	TGCGCCAGCAGCTTGGACGGAAGAATGGAGGAGACCCAGTACTTC
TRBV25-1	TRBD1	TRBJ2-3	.	CASSEGDRDTDTQYF	TGTGCCAGCAGTGAAGGGGACAGGGACACAGATACGCAGTATTTT
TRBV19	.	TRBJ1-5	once	CASTGTYQPQHF	TGTGCCAGTACAGGGACGTATCAGCCCCAGCATTTT
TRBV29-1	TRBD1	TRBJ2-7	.	CSVEKTGQDYEQYF	TGCAGCGTTGAAAAGACAGGACAGGACTACGAGCAGTACTTC
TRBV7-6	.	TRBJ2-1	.	CASSLDLAIRNNEQFF	TGTGCCAGCAGCTTAGACTTAGCAATCCGAAACAATGAGCAGTTCTTC
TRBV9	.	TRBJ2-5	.	CASSVQVGPGTQYF	TGTGCCAGCAGCGTACAGGTCGGGCCGGGTACCCAGTACTTC
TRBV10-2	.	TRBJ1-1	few	CASSEGVEAFF	TGCGCCAGCAGTGAGGGGGTTGAAGCTTTCTTT
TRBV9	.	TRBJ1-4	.	CASSADSPSGKLFF	TGTGCCAGCAGCGCCGACTCACCCTCAGGAAAACTGTTTTTT
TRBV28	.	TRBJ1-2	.	CASIGGRYGYTF	TGTGCCAGCATCGGGGGAAGGTATGGCTACACCTTC
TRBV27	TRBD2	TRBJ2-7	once	CASSATSGSSYEQYF	TGTGCCAGCAGTGCAACTAGCGGTAGCTCCTACGAGCAGTACTTC
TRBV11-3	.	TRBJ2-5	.	CASSLSREGTQYF	TGTGCCAGCAGCCTAAGCCGGGAAGGGACCCAGTACTTC
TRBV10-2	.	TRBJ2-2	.	CASSDRDTGELFF	TGCGCCAGCAGTGACAGGGACACCGGGGAGCTGTTTTTT
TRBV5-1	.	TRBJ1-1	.	CASSLVGVNTEAFF	TGCGCCAGCAGCTTGGTCGGGGTGAACACTGAAGCTTTCTTT
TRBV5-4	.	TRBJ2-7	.	CASSLDGGAYSFEQYF	TGTGCCAGCAGCTTGGATGGGGGCGCTTACTCCTTCGAGCAGTACTTC
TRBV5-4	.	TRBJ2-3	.	CASSLMVLPDTQYF	TGTGCCAGCAGCCTCATGGTCCTGCCCGATACGCAGTATTTT
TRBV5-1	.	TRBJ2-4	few	CASSSDMGIQYF	TGCGCCAGCAGCTCCGACATGGGGATTCAGTACTTC
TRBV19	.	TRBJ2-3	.	CASSMTDTQYF	TGTGCCAGTAGTATGACAGATACGCAGTATTTT
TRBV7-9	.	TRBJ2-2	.	CASGFLGGELFF	TGTGCCAGCGGGTTTCTTGGCGGGGAGCTGTTTTTT
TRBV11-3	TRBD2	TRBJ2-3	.	CASSLGLAGDTDTQYF	TGTGCCAGCAGCTTGGGACTAGCGGGGGACACAGATACGCAGTATTTT
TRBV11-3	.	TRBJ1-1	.	CASSWTTNTEAFF	TGTGCCAGCAGCTGGACCACGAACACTGAAGCTTTCTTT
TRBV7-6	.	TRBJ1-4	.	CASSLDGPNEKLFF	TGTGCCAGCAGCTTGGACGGCCCTAATGAAAAACTGTTTTTT
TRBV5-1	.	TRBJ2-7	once	CASSFSTPGRDEQYF	TGCGCCAGCAGCTTTAGTACGCCAGGGAGAGACGAGCAGTACTTC
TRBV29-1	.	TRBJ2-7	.	CSHLGVSSEQYF	TGCAGCCATCTTGGGGTTTCTTCCGAGCAGTACTTC
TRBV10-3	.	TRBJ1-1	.	CAIRTAMNTEAFF	TGTGCCATCAGAACAGCGATGAACACTGAAGCTTTCTTT
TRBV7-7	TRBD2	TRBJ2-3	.	CASSLSSGGADTQYF	TGTGCTAGCAGCTTGAGTAGCGGGGGGGCAGATACGCAGTATTTT
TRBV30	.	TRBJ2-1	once	CAWTPDVYEQFF	TGTGCCTGGACCCCGGACGTCTATGAGCAGTTCTTC
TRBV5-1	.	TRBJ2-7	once	CASSLGAAGEQYF	TGCGCCAGCAGCTTGGGGGCGGCGGGGGAGCAGTACTTC
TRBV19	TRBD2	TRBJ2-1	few	CASSQPSGSNEQFF	TGTGCCAGTAGTCAGCCTAGCGGGAGCAATGAGCAGTTCTTC
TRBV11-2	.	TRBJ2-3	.	CASSFESGTDTQYF	TGTGCCAGCAGCTTTGAGTCGGGCACAGATACGCAGTATTTT